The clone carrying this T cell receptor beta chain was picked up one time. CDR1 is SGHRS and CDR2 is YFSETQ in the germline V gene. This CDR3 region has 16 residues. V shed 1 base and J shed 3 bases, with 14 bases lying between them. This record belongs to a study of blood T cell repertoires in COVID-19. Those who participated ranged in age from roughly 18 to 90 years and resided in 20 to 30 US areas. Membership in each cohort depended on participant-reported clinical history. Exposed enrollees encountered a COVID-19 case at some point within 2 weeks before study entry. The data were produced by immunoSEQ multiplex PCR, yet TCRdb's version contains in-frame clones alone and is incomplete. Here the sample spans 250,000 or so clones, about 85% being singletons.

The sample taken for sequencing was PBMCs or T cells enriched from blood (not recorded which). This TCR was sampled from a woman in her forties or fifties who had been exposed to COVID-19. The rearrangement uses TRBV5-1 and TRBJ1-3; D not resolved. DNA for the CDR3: TGCGCCAGCAGCTTGAATCCGGGGATGGATGGAAACACCATATATTTT. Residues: CASSLNPGMDGNTIYF.